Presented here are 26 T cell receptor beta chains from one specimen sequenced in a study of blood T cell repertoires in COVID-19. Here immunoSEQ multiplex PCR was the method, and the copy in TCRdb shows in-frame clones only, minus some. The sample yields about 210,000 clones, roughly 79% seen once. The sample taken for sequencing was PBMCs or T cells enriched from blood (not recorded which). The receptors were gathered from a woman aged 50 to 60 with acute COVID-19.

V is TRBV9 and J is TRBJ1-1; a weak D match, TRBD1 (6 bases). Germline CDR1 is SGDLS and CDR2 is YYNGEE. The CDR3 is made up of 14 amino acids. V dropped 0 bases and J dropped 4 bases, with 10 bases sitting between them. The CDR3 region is CASSVGGHITEAFF. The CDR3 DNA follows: TGTGCCAGCAGCGTAGGGGGGCATATCACTGAAGCTTTCTTT.

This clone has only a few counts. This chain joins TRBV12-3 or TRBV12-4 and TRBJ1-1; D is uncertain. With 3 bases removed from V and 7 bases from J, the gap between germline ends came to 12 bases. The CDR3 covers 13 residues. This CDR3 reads CASSLRHLREAFF. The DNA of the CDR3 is TGTGCCAGCAGTTTGCGACATCTTCGTGAAGCTTTCTTT.

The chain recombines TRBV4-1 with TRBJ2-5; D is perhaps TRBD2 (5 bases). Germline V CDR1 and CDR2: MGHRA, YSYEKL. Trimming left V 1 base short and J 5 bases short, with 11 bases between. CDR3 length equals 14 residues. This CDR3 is CASSQGTGSETQYF. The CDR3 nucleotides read TGCGCCAGCAGCCAAGGGACTGGCTCGGAGACCCAGTACTTC.

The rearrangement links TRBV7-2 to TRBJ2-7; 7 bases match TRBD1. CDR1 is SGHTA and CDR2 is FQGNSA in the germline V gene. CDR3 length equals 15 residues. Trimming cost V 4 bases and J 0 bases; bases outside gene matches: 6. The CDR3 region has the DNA TGTGCCAGCAGCTCCTGGGACAGCAGCTCCTACGAGCAGTACTTC. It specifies CASSSWDSSSYEQYF.

CDR3: CASSFRGRFPEAFF. Written as DNA, the CDR3 is TGTGCCAGCAGCTTCAGGGGGCGCTTCCCTGAAGCTTTCTTT. The chain joins TRBV5-4 to TRBJ1-1; 8 nucleotides align to TRBD1. J gave up 6 bases and V 2 bases, and 6 bases lay outside the gene matches. Germline-derived CDR1 and CDR2 are SGHNT and YYREEE (reference sequence). The CDR3 contains 14 residues.

DNA for the CDR3: TGTGCCAGTAGGGACAAAACCAATCAGCCCCAGCATTTT. It translates to CASRDKTNQPQHF. This chain joins TRBV19 and TRBJ1-5; possibly TRBD1 for D (5 bases). V lost 6 bases and J lost 3, with 9 bases in between. Germline CDR1 is LNHDA and CDR2 is SQIVND (reference sequence). The CDR3 totals 13 residues.

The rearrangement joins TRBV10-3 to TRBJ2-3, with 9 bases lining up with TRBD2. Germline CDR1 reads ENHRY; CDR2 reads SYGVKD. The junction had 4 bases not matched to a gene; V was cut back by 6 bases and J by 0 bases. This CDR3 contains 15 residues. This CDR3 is CAIRTSGTSTDTQYF. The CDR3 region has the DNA TGTGCCATCAGGACTAGCGGAACTAGCACAGATACGCAGTATTTT.

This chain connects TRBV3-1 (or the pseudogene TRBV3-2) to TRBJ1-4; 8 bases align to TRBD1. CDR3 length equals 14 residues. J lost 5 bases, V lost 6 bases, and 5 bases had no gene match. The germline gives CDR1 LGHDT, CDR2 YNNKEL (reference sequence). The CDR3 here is CASRSDRGNEKLFF. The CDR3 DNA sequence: TGTGCCAGCAGGTCCGACAGGGGAAATGAAAAACTGTTTTTT.

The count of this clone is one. CDR3 residues: CASSERGSGTDTQYF. DNA of the CDR3: TGTGCCAGCAGTGAGCGGGGGTCGGGTACAGATACGCAGTATTTT. The chain employs TRBV2 and TRBJ2-3; TRBD2 matches at 7 bases. Per the germline V gene, CDR1 is SNHLY and CDR2 is FYNNEI. V lost 3 bases, J lost 3 bases, and 6 bases stayed unmatched. The CDR3 has 15 amino acids.

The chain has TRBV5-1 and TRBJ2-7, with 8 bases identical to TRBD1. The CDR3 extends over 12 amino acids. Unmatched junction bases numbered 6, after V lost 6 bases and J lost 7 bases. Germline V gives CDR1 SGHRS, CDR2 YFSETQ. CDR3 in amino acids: CASTTGGGEQYF. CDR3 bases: TGCGCCAGCACCACAGGGGGTGGGGAGCAGTACTTC.

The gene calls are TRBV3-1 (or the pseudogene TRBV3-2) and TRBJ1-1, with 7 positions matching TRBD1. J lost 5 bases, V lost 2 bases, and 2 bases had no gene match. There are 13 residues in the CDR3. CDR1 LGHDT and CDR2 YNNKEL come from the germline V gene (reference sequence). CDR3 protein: CASSQTGVTEAFF. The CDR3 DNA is TGTGCCAGCAGCCAAACAGGGGTGACTGAAGCTTTCTTT.

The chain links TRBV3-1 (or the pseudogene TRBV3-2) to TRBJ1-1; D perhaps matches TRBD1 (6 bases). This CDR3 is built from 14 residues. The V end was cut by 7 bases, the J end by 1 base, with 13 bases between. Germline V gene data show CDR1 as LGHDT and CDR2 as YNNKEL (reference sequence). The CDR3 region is CASTRGGENTEAFF. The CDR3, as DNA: TGTGCCAGCACCCGAGGGGGGGAGAACACTGAAGCTTTCTTT.

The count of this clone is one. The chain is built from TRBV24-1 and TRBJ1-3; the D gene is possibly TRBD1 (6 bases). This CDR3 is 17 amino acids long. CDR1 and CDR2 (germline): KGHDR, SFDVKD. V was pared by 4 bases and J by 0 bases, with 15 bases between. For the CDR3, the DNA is TGTGCCACCAGTGACGTGTACAGGGAACTCTCTGGAAACACCATATATTTT. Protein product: CATSDVYRELSGNTIYF.

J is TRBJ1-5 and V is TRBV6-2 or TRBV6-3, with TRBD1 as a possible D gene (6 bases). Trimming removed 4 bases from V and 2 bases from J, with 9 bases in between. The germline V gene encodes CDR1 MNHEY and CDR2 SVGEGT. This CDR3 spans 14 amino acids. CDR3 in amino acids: CASSWPGGNQPQHF. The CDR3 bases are TGTGCCAGCAGTTGGCCAGGGGGCAATCAGCCCCAGCATTTT.

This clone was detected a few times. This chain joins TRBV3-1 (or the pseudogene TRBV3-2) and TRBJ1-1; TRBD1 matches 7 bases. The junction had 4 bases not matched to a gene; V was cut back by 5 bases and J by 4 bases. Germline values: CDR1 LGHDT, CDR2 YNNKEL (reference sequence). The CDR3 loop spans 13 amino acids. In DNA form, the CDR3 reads TGTGCCAGCAGCAATACAGGGGTCACTGAAGCTTTCTTT. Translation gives CASSNTGVTEAFF.

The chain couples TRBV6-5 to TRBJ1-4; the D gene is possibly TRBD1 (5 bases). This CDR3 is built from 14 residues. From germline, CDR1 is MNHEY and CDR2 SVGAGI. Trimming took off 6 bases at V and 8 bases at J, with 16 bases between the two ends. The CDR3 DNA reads TGTGCCAGCAGCAAGGGGTGGGTGGAAGAAAAACTGTTTTTT. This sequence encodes CASSKGWVEEKLFF.

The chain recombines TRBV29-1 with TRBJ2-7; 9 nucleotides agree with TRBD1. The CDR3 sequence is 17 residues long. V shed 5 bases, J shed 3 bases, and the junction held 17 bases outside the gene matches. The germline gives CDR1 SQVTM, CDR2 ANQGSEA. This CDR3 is CSVRQTGQGKSSYEQYF. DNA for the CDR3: TGCAGCGTTCGCCAGACTGGACAGGGGAAGTCCAGCTACGAGCAGTACTTC.

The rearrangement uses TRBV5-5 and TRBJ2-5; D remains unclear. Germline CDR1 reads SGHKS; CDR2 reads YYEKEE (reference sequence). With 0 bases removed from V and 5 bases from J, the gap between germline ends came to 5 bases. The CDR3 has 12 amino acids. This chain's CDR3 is CASSLGLETQYF. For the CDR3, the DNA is TGTGCCAGCAGCTTGGGTCTCGAGACCCAGTACTTC. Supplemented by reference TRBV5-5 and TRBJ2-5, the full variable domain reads DAGVTQSPTHLIKTRGQQVTLRCSPISGHKSVSWYQQVLGQGPQFIFQYYEKEERGRGNFPDRFSARQFPNYSSELNVNALLLGDSALYLCASSLGLETQYFGPGTRLLVL.

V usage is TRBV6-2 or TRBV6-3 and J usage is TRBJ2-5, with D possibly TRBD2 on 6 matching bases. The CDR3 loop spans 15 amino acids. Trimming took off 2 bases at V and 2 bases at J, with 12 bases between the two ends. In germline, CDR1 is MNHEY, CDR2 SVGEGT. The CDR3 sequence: CASSYPPAGQETQYF. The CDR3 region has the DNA TGTGCCAGCAGTTACCCCCCTGCGGGGCAAGAGACCCAGTACTTC.

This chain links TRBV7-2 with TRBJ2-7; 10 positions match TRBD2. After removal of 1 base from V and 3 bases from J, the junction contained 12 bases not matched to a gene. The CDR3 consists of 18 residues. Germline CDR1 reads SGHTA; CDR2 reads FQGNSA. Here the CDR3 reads CASSLDYFSSGSGYEQYF. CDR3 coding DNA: TGTGCCAGCAGCTTAGATTATTTTTCTAGCGGGAGTGGCTACGAGCAGTACTTC.

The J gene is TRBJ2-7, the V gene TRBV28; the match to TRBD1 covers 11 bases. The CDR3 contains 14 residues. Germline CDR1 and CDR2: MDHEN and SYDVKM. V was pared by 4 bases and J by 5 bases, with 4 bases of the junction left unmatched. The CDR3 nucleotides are TGTGCCAGCAGTTACAGGACAGGGGGCAACGAGCAGTACTTC. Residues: CASSYRTGGNEQYF.

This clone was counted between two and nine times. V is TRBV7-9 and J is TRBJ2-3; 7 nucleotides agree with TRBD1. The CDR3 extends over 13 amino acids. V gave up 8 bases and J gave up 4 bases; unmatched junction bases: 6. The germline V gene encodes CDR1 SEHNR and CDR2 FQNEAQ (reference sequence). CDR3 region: CASGDSSPDTQYF. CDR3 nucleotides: TGTGCCAGCGGGGACAGCTCCCCAGATACGCAGTATTTT.

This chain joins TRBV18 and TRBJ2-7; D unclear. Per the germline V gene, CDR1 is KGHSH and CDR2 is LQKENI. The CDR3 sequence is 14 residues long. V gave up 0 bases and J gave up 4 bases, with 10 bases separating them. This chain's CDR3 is CASSPPEIVYEQYF. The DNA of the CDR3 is TGTGCCAGCTCACCACCGGAGATTGTGTACGAGCAGTACTTC.

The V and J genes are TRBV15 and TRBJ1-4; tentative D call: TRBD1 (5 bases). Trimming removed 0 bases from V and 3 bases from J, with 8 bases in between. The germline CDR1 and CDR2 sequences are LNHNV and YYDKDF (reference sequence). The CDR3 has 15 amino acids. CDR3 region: CATSRDRGANEKLFF. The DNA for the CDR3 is TGTGCCACCAGCAGAGATCGGGGGGCTAATGAAAAACTGTTTTTT.

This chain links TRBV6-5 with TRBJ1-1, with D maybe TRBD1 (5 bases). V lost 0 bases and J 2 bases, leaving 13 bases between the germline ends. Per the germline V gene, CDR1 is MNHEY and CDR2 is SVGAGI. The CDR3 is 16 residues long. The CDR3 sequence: CASSYSTLRANTEAFF. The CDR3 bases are TGTGCCAGCAGTTACTCAACCCTCAGGGCCAACACTGAAGCTTTCTTT.

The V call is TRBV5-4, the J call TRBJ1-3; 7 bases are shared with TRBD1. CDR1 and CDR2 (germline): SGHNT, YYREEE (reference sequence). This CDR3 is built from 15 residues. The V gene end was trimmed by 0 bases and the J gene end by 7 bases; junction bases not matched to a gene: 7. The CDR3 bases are TGTGCCAGCAGCTTGGGGCAGGGGGTCTTGAACACCATATATTTT. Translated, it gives CASSLGQGVLNTIYF.